This paragraph covers one TCR beta chain sequence. This record comes from a study of blood T cell repertoires in COVID-19. At the level of the study: Acute and convalescent COVID-19 samples came from the United States, Italy and Spain. In each case, the material was cDNA or gDNA derived from T cells, B-cell-depleted T cells, or PBMCs.

In the original workflow: Counts of nucleated cells, estimated from reference gene primer amplification, were obtained. The repertoire was sequenced with immunoSEQ multiplex PCR; TCRdb's copy has only in-frame clones and lacks some. The V and J calls and clone size are taken from that table; D and trimming were inferred from the DNA. The table has 150,000 to 200,000 clones, 75% to 85% seen once. The germline V and J ends were trimmed by 3 bases and 10 bases, with 13 bases remaining between them. This CDR3 has 13 amino acids. Germline CDR1 reads LNHDA; CDR2 reads SQIVND (reference sequence). This sequence was found in a woman in her thirties or forties with COVID-19, enrolled during active disease. This chain joins TRBV19 and TRBJ2-1; D is unclear. Sequencing was done on a sample of peripheral blood. The CDR3 sequence: CASSITLPSEQFF. In DNA, the CDR3 is TGTGCCAGTAGTATCACTCTTCCCTCGGAGCAGTTCTTC.